The 8 T cell receptor beta chains below all came from one sample that was sequenced in a study of blood T cell repertoires in COVID-19 (dated by TCRdb to the early 2020s). The library was prepared using the immunoSEQ multiplex PCR assay. TCRdb retrieved this table from immuneACCESS and kept in-frame rearrangements only. Not all clones are present; in checked studies, unresolved V genes account for under half, and no reason is known for the remainder. The sample records approximately 200,000 clones, approximately 85% of which are singletons. Clones ranked in the top ten supply 3.3% of the sample. Sequencing used peripheral blood. All receptors derive from a man in his 60s with acute or convalescent COVID-19.

The genes are TRBV10-3 and TRBJ2-6, with 7 positions matching TRBD1. The germline V gene encodes CDR1 ENHRY and CDR2 SYGVKD. The V and J ends lost 5 bases and 0 bases, in that order; junction bases with no gene match: 10. This CDR3 contains 18 residues. The CDR3 nucleotides read TGTGCCATCAGTACAGGGGACCCAACCAGCTCTGGGGCCAACGTCCTGACTTTC. Protein product: CAISTGDPTSSGANVLTF.

The chain combines TRBV3-1 (or the pseudogene TRBV3-2) with TRBJ2-7, with no clear D. CDR1 and CDR2 from the germline V gene are LGHDT and YNNKEL (reference sequence). The length of the CDR3 is 14 residues. Trimming pared 1 base from V and 3 bases from J, leaving 10 bases between. In DNA, the CDR3 is TGTGCCAGCAGCCAAGCCCTGAGTCTCTACGAGCAGTACTTC. Translation gives CASSQALSLYEQYF.

The sample holds a few counts of this clone. The chain employs TRBV7-9 and TRBJ2-1; D is perhaps TRBD1 (6 bases). The CDR3 totals 14 residues. The germline CDR1 and CDR2 sequences are SEHNR and FQNEAQ (reference sequence). V was trimmed by 1 base and J by 7 bases, leaving 11 bases between them. CDR3 nucleotide sequence: TGTGCCAGCAGCTTAGGGACAGATAGTAATGAGCAGTTCTTC. The encoded protein is CASSLGTDSNEQFF.

The chain uses TRBV11-2 and TRBJ2-2; D perhaps matches TRBD2 (6 bases). The CDR3 has 16 amino acids. Per germline, CDR1 SGHAT and CDR2 FQNNGV. With 1 base removed from V and 4 bases from J, the gap between germline ends came to 13 bases. This CDR3 reads CASSLVLGLGTGELFF. The CDR3 DNA follows: TGTGCCAGCAGCTTAGTTTTGGGACTTGGCACCGGGGAGCTGTTTTTT.

V and J are TRBV9 and TRBJ2-1; 8 nucleotides line up with TRBD2. After removal of 2 bases from V and 3 bases from J, the junction contained 1 base not matched to a gene. CDR3 size: 14 residues. Germline CDR1 SGDLS, CDR2 YYNGEE. CDR3 protein: CASSVSGSYNEQFF. As DNA, the CDR3 is TGTGCCAGCAGCGTCAGCGGGAGCTACAATGAGCAGTTCTTC.

The V call is TRBV28, the J call TRBJ1-5, with a possible D match to TRBD1 (6 bases). The CDR3 covers 15 residues. Germline V CDR1 and CDR2: MDHEN, SYDVKM. The V end lost 4 bases, the J end lost 3 bases, and 13 bases lay between the germline ends. The CDR3 loop is CASSSPTGYNQPQHF. The DNA for the CDR3 is TGTGCCAGCAGTTCCCCCACAGGGTACAATCAGCCCCAGCATTTT.

The chain carries TRBV5-1 and TRBJ2-3, with TRBD2 matching 13 bases. From germline, CDR1 is SGHRS and CDR2 YFSETQ. The trim removed 5 bases at V and 4 bases at J, leaving 4 bases unmatched. This CDR3 is 15 amino acids long. CDR3 loop: CASRRGLAGADTQYF. CDR3 in DNA: TGCGCCAGCAGGAGAGGACTAGCGGGAGCAGATACGCAGTATTTT.

The chain is built from TRBV27 and TRBJ2-7, with 10 bases that match TRBD2. There are 16 residues in the CDR3. The germline V gene encodes CDR1 MNHEY and CDR2 SMNVEV (reference sequence). Trimming removed 2 bases from V and 0 bases from J; junction bases left unmatched: 4. DNA of the CDR3: TGTGCCAGCAGTTTAAAACTAGCGGGACCCTCCTACGAGCAGTACTTC. It specifies CASSLKLAGPSYEQYF.